This T cell receptor (beta chain) emerged from a study of CD8+ T cells in alopecia areata. Worth noting for this clone: The target antigen is unknown.

V was clipped by 0 bases and J by 6 bases, with 11 bases between them. The CDR3 runs 14 residues. Broader study findings: An increase in clonality over normal scalp was evident in lesional scalp, especially alopecia totalis/universalis.

RNA was isolated and reverse transcribed to cDNA, the sequencing template. The assay was immunoSEQ multiplex PCR, and TCRdb's table has in-frame clones only and misses some. The table lists 200,000 to 250,000 clones, around three fifths of them singletons. The sample consisted of CD8+ T cells sorted from blood. This sequence joins TRBV23-1 and TRBJ2-5; TRBD1 is a possible D gene (6 bases). Being an ORF, TRBV23-1 has a function that is uncertain. This TCR came from a human donor in good health. CDR3 DNA sequence: TGCGCCAGCAGTCAATCAAAGCAGGGGAAGACCCAGTACTTC. Its protein product is CASSQSKQGKTQYF.